The rows below give T cell receptor beta chains drawn from one sample of a study of T cells in Graves' hyperthyroidism and ophthalmopathy. MiXCR, applied by TCRdb to the multiplex PCR reads, yields one record per CDR3 protein. Of 620,000 or so distinct CDR3 sequences detected, 13% to 15% appear once; the ten largest clones hold around 12%. The specimen was blood. The origin of the receptors is a woman aged 45-59 years with Graves' ophthalmopathy. CDR3s include the opening cysteine and the closing phenylalanine or tryptophan. Clone size appears in some rows only: once, few, many, or a class for an expanded clone.

clone size	V gene	J gene	CDR3 protein
many	TRBV12-3/TRBV12-4	TRBJ1-1	CASLDRGNTEAFF
few	TRBV14	TRBJ2-3	CASSQNRPSTDTQYF
NA	TRBV11-1	TRBJ1-3	CASSLVTGAREVGNTIYF
many	TRBV7-3	TRBJ2-1	CASSLNRADNEQFF
many	TRBV7-2	TRBJ2-7	CASSLELAGGVYEQYF
NA	TRBV9	TRBJ2-1	CASSTGGDSYNEQFF
few	TRBV5-1	TRBJ2-3	CASSLGLAIADTQYF
few	TRBV5-1	TRBJ2-5	CASSLLQEETQYF
few	TRBV6-1	TRBJ2-2	CASSRTGVNTGELFF
many	TRBV5-6	TRBJ1-2	CASSLALGQDYGYTF
NA	TRBV6-4	TRBJ2-2	CASSDVREGHSTGELFF
NA	TRBV5-8	TRBJ2-2	CASSNGRANTGELFF
few	TRBV7-9	TRBJ2-7	CASTTQGTSDSYEQYF
few	TRBV19	TRBJ2-3	CATQAGGLDTQYF
many	TRBV24-1	TRBJ2-3	CATSVRGARSTDTQYF
many	TRBV9	TRBJ1-4	CASSVDEGGGEKLFF
few	TRBV28	TRBJ2-1	CASSLYRGQMGEQFF
NA	TRBV6-2/TRBV6-3	TRBJ2-7	CASSLVSSGRSYEQYF
NA	TRBV29-1	TRBJ2-1	CSVEDPKAGSYNEQFF
NA	TRBV24-1	TRBJ1-5	CATSDTDGYNQPQHF
few	TRBV4-3	TRBJ2-5	CASSQDWVYAETQYF
many	TRBV5-8	TRBJ2-1	CASSFWQGASLRDNEQFF
many	TRBV2	TRBJ1-2	CASSEPGYTF
NA	TRBV5-6	TRBJ1-6	CASSPGVGGSPLHF
many	TRBV2	TRBJ1-2	CASSWDRNYGYTF
few	TRBV27	TRBJ2-1	CASSRLAGAQFF
many	TRBV28	TRBJ2-7	CASSSADYEQYF
NA	TRBV12-3/TRBV12-4	TRBJ2-3	CASSFGMWVAGADTQYF
many	TRBV6-1	TRBJ1-1	CASRSGGQLNTEAFF
NA	TRBV12-3/TRBV12-4	TRBJ1-5	CASSAGQGFQPQHF
many	TRBV2	TRBJ1-1	CASSSTENTEAFF
NA	TRBV6-2/TRBV6-3	TRBJ1-4	CASSYHLGTGFEKLFF
NA	TRBV12-3/TRBV12-4	TRBJ2-1	CASSLGGRADNEQFF
once	TRBV20-1	TRBJ2-1	CSARDRPGLAGDHNEQFF
many	TRBV3-1	TRBJ2-7	CASSQDQRGTYEQYF
NA	TRBV28	TRBJ2-1	CASSLWQGVVYNEQFF
many	TRBV29-1	TRBJ1-1	CSAYDGAGGEAFF
few	TRBV4-3	TRBJ2-7	CASSRSPGQSSYEQYF
NA	TRBV4-3	TRBJ1-6	CASRLGGSNSPLHF
few	TRBV7-2	TRBJ2-5	CASSLPIKQYF
NA	TRBV20-1	TRBJ1-5	CSANRQGADQPQHF
NA	TRBV27	TRBJ1-4	CASSYTLGATNEKLFF
NA	TRBV7-6	TRBJ2-1	CASSLELLAGGVNEQFF
many	TRBV27	TRBJ1-2	CASSSTTGSNYGYTF
many	TRBV18	TRBJ2-7	CASSPPIRKAYEQYF
many	TRBV11-2	TRBJ2-7	CASTGRRNSYEQYF
NA	TRBV29-1	TRBJ1-1	CSVDDPLDTEAFF
few	TRBV10-3	TRBJ2-3	CATELLRTVGLRTDTQYF